This paragraph reports one T cell receptor beta chain. As yet, its antigen is unknown. This sample was taken from a study of cytomegalovirus exposure and HLA in healthy donors. General study results and limits: In most subjects, TCR beta sequences reportedly gave accurate predictions of HLA-A and HLA-B alleles. Listed as cytomegalovirus-associated were 150 to 200 TCR beta chains.

Germline CDR1 is SGHNT and CDR2 is YENEEA. The length of the CDR3 is 12 residues. V was clipped by 5 bases and J by 8 bases, with 10 bases between them. This PCR relied on a set of 60 Vbeta primers and 13 Jbeta primers. The data were produced by immunoSEQ multiplex PCR, yet TCRdb's version contains in-frame clones alone and is incomplete. Among about 85,000 clones listed, around 80% were seen once. The chain links TRBV11-3 to TRBJ2-1; TRBD1 might be the D (5 bases). The TCR was taken from a woman between 45 and 65 years old in good health and CMV-seropositive. Material for sequencing was PBMCs. The CDR3 reads CASSQQEYEQFF. CDR3 DNA sequence: TGTGCCAGCAGCCAACAGGAATATGAGCAGTTCTTC.